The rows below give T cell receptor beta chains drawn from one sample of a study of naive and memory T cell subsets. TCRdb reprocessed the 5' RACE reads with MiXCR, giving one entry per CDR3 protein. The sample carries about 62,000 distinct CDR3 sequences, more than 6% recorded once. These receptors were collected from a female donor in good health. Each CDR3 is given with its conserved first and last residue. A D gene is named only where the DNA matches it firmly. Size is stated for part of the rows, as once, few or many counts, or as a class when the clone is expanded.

cdr3_aa: CSVEGGTETQYF
cdr3_nt: TGCAGCGTTGAAGGAGGAACAGAGACCCAGTACTTC
v_call: TRBV29-1
j_call: TRBJ2-5
clone_size: many
d_call: NA

cdr3_aa: CASSQDDIYTEAFF
cdr3_nt: TGTGCCAGCAGCCAGGACGACATTTACACTGAAGCTTTCTTT
v_call: TRBV3-1
j_call: TRBJ1-1
clone_size: many
d_call: NA

cdr3_aa: CASSVVDGGASYEQYF
cdr3_nt: TGTGCCAGCAGCGTAGTCGACGGGGGGGCTTCCTACGAGCAGTACTTC
v_call: TRBV9
j_call: TRBJ2-7
clone_size: many
d_call: TRBD2

cdr3_aa: CSGVMVNTEAFF
cdr3_nt: TGCAGCGGAGTGATGGTGAACACTGAAGCTTTCTTT
v_call: TRBV29-1
j_call: TRBJ1-1
clone_size: NA
d_call: NA

cdr3_aa: CASRVQGAGDTQYF
cdr3_nt: TGTGCCAGCAGAGTACAGGGGGCGGGAGATACGCAGTATTTT
v_call: TRBV27
j_call: TRBJ2-3
clone_size: NA
d_call: TRBD1

cdr3_aa: CSSSPDTSNEKLFF
cdr3_nt: TGCAGTTCCTCCCCGGACACCTCTAATGAAAAACTGTTTTTT
v_call: TRBV20-1
j_call: TRBJ1-4
clone_size: many
d_call: NA

cdr3_aa: CSARGGTSGYNYEQYF
cdr3_nt: TGCAGTGCTAGAGGCGGGACTAGCGGATATAATTACGAGCAGTACTTC
v_call: TRBV20-1
j_call: TRBJ2-7
clone_size: NA
d_call: TRBD2

cdr3_aa: CSVVRQTSVFDTQYF
cdr3_nt: TGCAGCGTTGTTCGGCAGACCAGCGTCTTTGATACGCAGTATTTT
v_call: TRBV29-1
j_call: TRBJ2-3
clone_size: NA
d_call: NA

cdr3_aa: CASSYSTGILPLAGYF
cdr3_nt: TGTGCCAGCAGTTACTCGACTGGGATACTACCCCTCGCAGGGTACTTC
v_call: TRBV6-6
j_call: TRBJ2-7
clone_size: few
d_call: NA

cdr3_aa: CASSSRQGLGEKLFF
cdr3_nt: TGTGCCAGCAGCTCGCGGCAGGGGTTAGGAGAAAAACTGTTTTTT
v_call: TRBV7-2
j_call: TRBJ1-4
clone_size: many
d_call: NA

cdr3_aa: CASSQQGANYGYTF
cdr3_nt: TGCGCCAGCAGTCAACAGGGGGCCAACTATGGCTACACCTTC
v_call: TRBV5-1
j_call: TRBJ1-2
clone_size: many
d_call: TRBD1

cdr3_aa: CASSFVGAYEQYF
cdr3_nt: TGTGCCAGCAGTTTCGTCGGGGCTTACGAGCAGTACTTC
v_call: TRBV6-2/TRBV6-3
j_call: TRBJ2-7
clone_size: few
d_call: NA

cdr3_aa: CASSLARVINSPLHF
cdr3_nt: TGTGCCAGCAGCCTAGCCCGGGTCATTAATTCACCCCTCCACTTT
v_call: TRBV7-8
j_call: TRBJ1-6
clone_size: few
d_call: NA

cdr3_aa: CASSPRTGQETQYF
cdr3_nt: TGTGCCAGCAGTCCCCGGACAGGGCAAGAGACCCAGTACTTC
v_call: TRBV28
j_call: TRBJ2-5
clone_size: NA
d_call: TRBD1

cdr3_aa: CASSLVRGMNTEAFF
cdr3_nt: TGCGCCAGCAGCTTGGTGCGGGGGATGAACACTGAAGCTTTCTTT
v_call: TRBV5-1
j_call: TRBJ1-1
clone_size: few
d_call: NA

cdr3_aa: CASSLLSGVSNSYGYTF
cdr3_nt: TGCGCCAGCAGCTTACTCTCCGGGGTATCCAACAGCTATGGCTACACCTTC
v_call: TRBV5-1
j_call: TRBJ1-2
clone_size: NA
d_call: NA